Each of the 5 T cell receptor beta chains below was sequenced from the same sample in a study of shared clonotypes between healthy human individuals. Repertoires were generated with immunoSEQ multiplex PCR, while TCRdb's copy carries only in-frame clones and drops some. The table has around 340,000 clones, less than 75% seen once. The sample taken for sequencing was memory CD4+ T cells sorted from blood. This sample's subset: CD45RA-negative fraction. The receptor source for this set is a young man in good health.

The V and J genes are TRBV7-8 and TRBJ2-2; a weak D match, TRBD1 (6 bases). Trimming pared 5 bases from V and 5 bases from J, leaving 12 bases between. The germline V gene encodes CDR1 SGHVS and CDR2 FQNEAQ. There are 14 residues in the CDR3. CDR3: CASSPTQGTGELFF. Here the CDR3 DNA reads TGTGCCAGCAGCCCTACACAGGGAACCGGGGAGCTGTTTTTT. The full variable domain, its missing parts supplied by reference TRBV7-8 and TRBJ2-2, is GAGVSQSPRYKVAKRGQDVALRCDPISGHVSLFWYQQALGQGPEFLTYFQNEAQLDKSGLPSDRFFAERPEGSVSTLKIQRTQQEDSAVYLCASSPTQGTGELFFGEGSRLTVL.

J is TRBJ2-3 and V is TRBV7-8, with 8 bases that match TRBD1. From germline, CDR1 is SGHVS and CDR2 FQNEAQ. With 4 bases clipped from V and 2 bases from J, the junction kept 5 bases outside the gene matches. This CDR3 is 15 amino acids long. CDR3 nucleotides: TGTGCCAGCAGCTCAACAGGGGGGTACACAGATACGCAGTATTTT. Its protein product is CASSSTGGYTDTQYF.

In the case of this clone: The germline gene is not matched at one end of the junction; a read error may be the cause. The chain carries TRBV11-2 and TRBJ2-1; 10 nucleotides agree with TRBD2. The CDR3 runs to 13 residues. In germline, CDR1 is SGHAT, CDR2 FQNNGV. The chain's CDR3 is CASRVRAGGFVVF. The CDR3, as DNA: TGTGCCAGCAGAGTCAGAGCGGGAGGGTTTGTGGTCTTC.

This clone appeared once. The chain recombines TRBV6-5 with TRBJ2-7, with D uncertain. CDR1 and CDR2 (germline): MNHEY, SVGAGI. Trimming removed 6 bases at V and 3 bases at J, with 12 bases between. This CDR3 is 13 amino acids long. The chain's CDR3 is CASSRAASYEQYF. DNA for the CDR3: TGTGCCAGCAGCCGGGCGGCCAGCTACGAGCAGTACTTC.

This clone was observed a single time. The chain has TRBV29-1 and TRBJ1-4, with D unclear. This CDR3 comprises 12 residues. Germline V lookup: CDR1 SQVTM, CDR2 ANQGSEA. Deletions cut 7 bases from V and 4 bases from J, with 10 bases between. The CDR3 DNA reads as TGCAGCGCGTCAGTCCTTAATGAAAAACTGTTTTTT. Translated, it gives CSASVLNEKLFF. Combining the CDR3 with reference TRBV29-1 and TRBJ1-4 gives the whole variable domain SAVISQKPSRDICQRGTSLTIQCQVDSQVTMMFWYRQQPGQSLTLIATANQGSEATYESGFVIDKFPISRPNLTFSTLTVSNMSPEDSSIYLCSASVLNEKLFFGSGTQLSVL.